The clone carrying this T cell receptor beta chain was found many times. Its specificity is unknown. V lost 3 bases and J 5 bases, leaving 16 bases between the germline ends. The CDR3 length is 16 residues. Germline V gives CDR1 MGHDK, CDR2 SYGVNS. Amplified material comprised TCR beta CDR3 regions derived from RNA transcripts. HTBI-primed RT-PCR formed the first round, and a multiplex PCR formed the second. TCRdb processed the multiplex PCR reads anew with MiXCR; each CDR3 protein has one entry. The repertoire holds roughly 380,000 distinct CDR3 sequences, with just over 15% as singletons. The sample is drawn from a study of Graves' ophthalmopathy and Graves' hyperthyroidism. Whole-study results and caveats: Ophthalmopathy progression was predicted with 70% to 71% sensitivity and roughly 72% specificity. Thyroid clonotypes that were expanded above 0.001 frequency mostly also appeared in blood.

Hyperthyroidism showing no ophthalmopathy within 18 months of follow-up was stable. The study recruited hyperthyroidism patients aged 18 to 65 who were newly diagnosed, under 2 months' duration. The material sequenced was peripheral blood. This TCR derives from a woman aged 18-30 years with stable Graves' hyperthyroidism. The chain has TRBV25-1 and TRBJ2-2, with D perhaps matching TRBD1 (5 bases). As DNA, the CDR3 is TGTGCCAGCAGTGACCCACGGCAGGGCCTAACCGGGGAGCTGTTTTTT. Its translation: CASSDPRQGLTGELFF. Filled out from reference TRBV25-1 and TRBJ2-2, the complete variable domain reads EADIYQTPRYLVIGTGKKITLECSQTMGHDKMYWYQQDPGMELHLIHYSYGVNSTEKGDLSSESTVSRIRTEHFPLTLESARPSHTSQYLCASSDPRQGLTGELFFGEGSRLTVL.